The T cell receptor beta chain described here comes from a study of shared clonotypes between healthy human individuals. Study-wide results and limits: In the sorted subsets, rarefaction showed sequencing was incomplete despite large depth. Clonotype sharing levels among donors were expected to vary with sequencing depth.

Concerning this clone: What it binds is unknown. At the DNA level, this CDR3 is encoded by other sequences in the same sample as well.

Germline CDR1 reads SGDLS; CDR2 reads YYNGEE. The germline V and J ends were trimmed by 2 bases and 2 bases, with 8 bases remaining between them. The CDR3 totals 13 residues. Each donor was a Caucasian adult residing in Nashville, Tennessee. An approximately 200 ng quantity of DNA, tens of thousands of T cell genomes, went into the sorted-subset replicate PCRs. Sequencing used immunoSEQ multiplex PCR; TCRdb keeps in-frame clones, though not all of them. The data contain 2 million to 2.5 million clones, 80% to 95% of them singletons. The gene calls are TRBV9 and TRBJ2-7; D is possibly TRBD1 (5 bases). The receptor's source is a man aged 18-30 years in good health. Some clones in this sample may be carry-over from other donors' samples. Sequencing was performed on naive CD4+ T cells from PBMCs. The subset: CD45RA+ positively selected. The CDR3 region is CASSVGLTYEQYF. CDR3 sequence (DNA): TGTGCCAGCAGCGTGGGGCTCACCTACGAGCAGTACTTC.